The 26 T cell receptor beta chains below were found in one sample sequenced in a study of response to subunit inactivated influenza vaccine. TCRdb re-called the RT-PCR reads with MiXCR, one entry per CDR3 protein. The sample has about 570,000 distinct CDR3 sequences, about 11% seen once. This sample also appeared in a second study, on T cells expressing NK-cell markers. That study reports: Libraries used 5'RACE template switching adding universal primer site and UMIs.

Here the sequenced sample was PBMCs from blood, taken on the day of vaccination. These receptors all come from a man in his forties or fifties who received an inactivated influenza vaccine.

This clonotype showed up many times. The J gene is TRBJ2-7, the V gene TRBV27; 10 nucleotides line up with TRBD2. V trimming: 2 bases; J trimming: 2 bases; junction bases outside the gene matches: 3. Germline CDR1 reads MNHEY; CDR2 reads SMNVEV (reference sequence). The CDR3 is 15 amino acids. DNA of the CDR3: TGTGCCAGCAGTTTAGGAGCGGGAGGGCCCTACGAGCAGTACTTC. It is translated as CASSLGAGGPYEQYF.

V gene TRBV12-3 or TRBV12-4 combines with J gene TRBJ2-5, with a tentative D call TRBD1 (6 bases). Trimming removed 4 bases from V and 0 bases from J, with 15 bases in between. The CDR3 is 16 residues long. This CDR3 is CASSSLRTDDQETQYF. The CDR3 region has the DNA TGTGCCAGCAGTTCCCTACGGACAGACGACCAAGAGACCCAGTACTTC.

This clonotype was seen once. V is TRBV3-1 and J is TRBJ1-2; the match to TRBD1 covers 7 bases. J was trimmed by 2 bases and V by 8 bases; bases with no gene match: 2. CDR3 length: 12 amino acids. Germline CDR1 is LGHDT and CDR2 is YNNKEL (reference sequence). The CDR3 DNA follows: TGTGCCAGCGGGGGACAGAACTATGGCTACACCTTC. Its translation: CASGGQNYGYTF.

A few counts support this clonotype. DNA for the CDR3: TGTGCCAGCAGGAGAGCCGGGACAGCGAATGAAAAACTGTTTTTT. Amino acids: CASRRAGTANEKLFF. The chain combines TRBV2 with TRBJ1-4; 7 bases map to TRBD1. Germline V gene data show CDR1 as SNHLY and CDR2 as FYNNEI. This CDR3 comprises 15 residues. After removal of 6 bases from V and 5 bases from J, the junction contained 9 bases not matched to a gene.

A few counts support this clonotype. This chain uses TRBV5-1 with TRBJ2-5; unclear D gene. Trimming removed 0 bases at V and 5 bases at J, with 8 bases between. The CDR3 covers 13 residues. The germline V gene has CDR1 SGHRS and CDR2 YFSETQ. The CDR3 protein is CASSLERWETQYF. The CDR3 DNA sequence: TGCGCCAGCAGCTTGGAGAGATGGGAGACCCAGTACTTC.

This clonotype has a handful of counts. The gene calls are TRBV3-1 and TRBJ1-1; 9 bases map to TRBD1. This CDR3 is 14 amino acids long. Germline CDR1 and CDR2: LGHDT and YNNKEL (reference sequence). Germline trimming cut 8 bases from V and 1 base from J; bases unmatched to any gene: 5. The CDR3 reads CASDRGGQNTEAFF. For the CDR3, the DNA is TGTGCCAGCGACAGGGGGGGGCAGAACACTGAAGCTTTCTTT.

This clonotype was seen just once. This rearrangement joins TRBV3-1 to TRBJ2-7; 7 bases are shared with TRBD1. J gave up 4 bases and V 4 bases, and 13 bases lay outside the gene matches. The CDR3 is made up of 16 amino acids. CDR1 and CDR2 from the germline V gene are LGHDT and YNNKEL (reference sequence). CDR3 nucleotides: TGTGCCAGCAGCCCGTCCGGGACAGCAATGTTTTACGAGCAGTACTTC. Translating gives CASSPSGTAMFYEQYF.

V and J are TRBV6-4 and TRBJ2-7; 10 bases match TRBD1. The CDR3 contains 15 residues. V dropped 7 bases and J dropped 0; count of bases not matched to a gene: 6. Per germline, CDR1 MRHNA and CDR2 SNTAGT. The CDR3 coding sequence is TGTGCCAGCACCTGGGACAGGGGCTTCTCCTACGAGCAGTACTTC. Its translation is CASTWDRGFSYEQYF.

Details on this clonotype: Without the conserved terminal phenylalanine or tryptophan, this CDR3 likely stems from a read error. No DNA is shown, since the ends of the CDR3 on it are uncertain; the CDR3 is the one TCRdb lists. The rearrangement links TRBV5-4 to TRBJ2-1; whether TRBD2, the table's D call, matches the DNA was not checked. CDR1 and CDR2 from the germline V gene are SGHNT and YYREEE (reference sequence). From its first to its last residue, the CDR3 has 14 amino acids. CDR3: CASSLGVAAPLGFV.

This clonotype was detected ten times or more. The V call is TRBV20-1, the J call TRBJ2-7; D could derive from TRBD1 or TRBD2 (5 bases each). V lost 4 bases and J 3 bases, leaving 10 bases between the germline ends. Germline V gene sequence: CDR1 DFQATT, CDR2 SNEGSKA (reference sequence). The CDR3 extends over 12 amino acids. This chain's CDR3 is CSATGTLYEQYF. CDR3 bases: TGCAGTGCTACCGGGACCCTCTACGAGCAGTACTTC.

This sequence joins TRBV28 and TRBJ1-5; TRBD1 matches at 12 bases. CDR3 length: 17 amino acids. Germline-derived CDR1 and CDR2 are MDHEN and SYDVKM. The J segment lost 0 bases and the V segment lost 4 bases, leaving 4 bases of the junction unmatched. The CDR3 sequence: CASSSGTGGLSNQPQHF. The CDR3 DNA reads TGTGCCAGCAGTTCCGGGACAGGGGGCCTTAGCAATCAGCCCCAGCATTTT.

This clonotype turned up a few times. The chain employs TRBV7-2 and TRBJ1-2, with D possibly TRBD1 on 5 matching bases. CDR3 length equals 16 residues. Germline CDR1 SGHTA, CDR2 FQGNSA. V was trimmed by 2 bases and J by 5 bases, leaving 18 bases between them. The CDR3 reads CASSLIPQRGLYGYTF. DNA for the CDR3: TGTGCCAGCAGCTTAATTCCCCAGAGGGGCCTGTATGGCTACACCTTC.

This clonotype has a handful of counts. The chain is built from TRBV4-1 and TRBJ1-5, with TRBD1 as a possible D gene (5 bases). Germline CDR1 reads MGHRA; CDR2 reads YSYEKL. This CDR3 spans 16 amino acids. V shed 1 base and J shed 2 bases, with 12 bases lying between them. CDR3 coding DNA: TGCGCCAGCAGCCAAGCACCGCAGGGACGCAATCAGCCCCAGCATTTT. As protein: CASSQAPQGRNQPQHF.

This clonotype was counted only a few times. The V call is TRBV12-3 or TRBV12-4, the J call TRBJ2-7; 9 bases agree with TRBD1. Unmatched junction bases numbered 4, after V lost 1 base and J lost 6 bases. This CDR3 has 14 amino acids. The CDR3 nucleotides are TGTGCCAGCAGTTTAGTGGGGACAGGGTCCGAGCAGTACTTC. Its protein is CASSLVGTGSEQYF.

This clonotype was picked up a small number of times. The chain joins TRBV11-2 to TRBJ2-6, with no clear D. The CDR3 is 16 amino acids. Looked up from germline, CDR1 is SGHAT and CDR2 is FQNNGV. Deletions cut 0 bases from V and 0 bases from J, with 6 bases between. The CDR3 bases are TGTGCCAGCAGCTTAGATGGGATCTCTGGGGCCAACGTCCTGACTTTC. Its translation is CASSLDGISGANVLTF.

The J gene is TRBJ2-2, the V gene TRBV7-9; 8 bases line up with TRBD1. Looked up from germline, CDR1 is SEHNR and CDR2 is FQNEAQ (reference sequence). The CDR3 totals 15 residues. V trimming: 5 bases; J trimming: 4 bases; junction bases outside the gene matches: 6. This CDR3 reads CASSIGQGITGELFF. In nucleotides, the CDR3 is TGTGCCAGCAGCATAGGACAGGGTATCACCGGGGAGCTGTTTTTT. The variable domain in full, completed from reference TRBV7-9 and TRBJ2-2, reads DTGVSQNPRHKITKRGQNVTFRCDPISEHNRLYWYRQTLGQGPEFLTYFQNEAQLEKSRLLSDRFSAERPKGSFSTLEIQRTEQGDSAMYLCASSIGQGITGELFFGEGSRLTVL.

This clonotype was seen just once. The chain joins TRBV28 to TRBJ2-7, with 8 bases matching TRBD1. The CDR3 runs to 13 residues. Germline CDR1 MDHEN, CDR2 SYDVKM. V shed 7 bases, J shed 3 bases, and the junction held 5 bases outside the gene matches. The CDR3 sequence is CASNPTGDYEQYF. The CDR3 bases are TGTGCCAGCAACCCGACAGGGGACTACGAGCAGTACTTC.

The sample holds a few counts of this clonotype. The CDR3 reads CASSQDRYGYTF. The CDR3 DNA follows: TGCGCCAGCAGCCAAGATCGGTACGGCTACACCTTC. The genes are TRBV4-3 and TRBJ1-2; D uncertain. Trimming stripped 0 bases from V and 8 bases from J, with 7 bases between. Germline-derived CDR1 and CDR2 are LGHNA and YSLEER. This CDR3 comprises 12 residues.

This clonotype has at least ten counts. The chain combines TRBV11-2 with TRBJ2-5, with 7 bases identical to TRBD2. Germline V lookup: CDR1 SGHAT, CDR2 FQNNGV. The CDR3 extends over 16 amino acids. J lost 1 base, V lost 2 bases, and 7 bases had no gene match. Written as DNA, the CDR3 is TGTGCCAGCAGCTTAAGGCGGGGGACTCGCCAAGAGACCCAGTACTTC. This sequence encodes CASSLRRGTRQETQYF.

The J gene is TRBJ2-4, the V gene TRBV12-3 or TRBV12-4, with D perhaps assigned TRBD1 or TRBD2 (5 bases each). V was trimmed by 3 bases and J by 4 bases, leaving 13 bases between them. The CDR3 has 15 amino acids. Written as DNA, the CDR3 is TGTGCCAGCAGTTTGGTGGGGGACCCGAAAAACATTCAGTACTTC. Translated: CASSLVGDPKNIQYF.

A few counts support this clonotype. The chain uses TRBV19 and TRBJ2-7, with 7 bases that match TRBD2. The V and J ends lost 7 bases and 4 bases, in that order; junction bases with no gene match: 7. The length of the CDR3 is 13 residues. The V gene's germline CDR1 is LNHDA and CDR2 SQIVND (reference sequence). The CDR3 DNA reads as TGTGCCAGTACCCCGGGGGGAAGGTACGAGCAGTACTTC. It codes for CASTPGGRYEQYF.

This clonotype appeared many times. The genes are TRBV20-1 and TRBJ1-2; D possibly corresponds to TRBD1 (6 bases). Per germline, CDR1 DFQATT and CDR2 SNEGSKA (reference sequence). The CDR3 runs 13 residues. With 7 bases removed from V and 0 bases from J, the gap between germline ends came to 12 bases. Here the CDR3 DNA reads TGCAGTGTCGACCCAGGGGCTAACTATGGCTACACCTTC. Its translation is CSVDPGANYGYTF.

This clonotype has more than one count but fewer than ten. The V and J genes are TRBV7-8 and TRBJ2-2, with D unclear. The CDR3 is 13 amino acids. Germline V gives CDR1 SGHVS, CDR2 FQNEAQ. Trimming took off 5 bases at V and 5 bases at J, with 9 bases between the two ends. CDR3 nucleotide sequence: TGTGCCAGCAGCCGGAGCCGAACCGGGGAGCTGTTTTTT. Protein product: CASSRSRTGELFF.

The chain carries TRBV5-5 and TRBJ2-1; 7 positions agree with TRBD2. V lost 3 bases and J lost 5; bases outside the gene matches: 5. Germline V gene sequence: CDR1 SGHKS, CDR2 YYEKEE (reference sequence). CDR3 length equals 14 residues. The chain's CDR3 is CASSSLRGNNEQFF. DNA of the CDR3: TGTGCCAGCAGCTCATTGCGGGGGAACAATGAGCAGTTCTTC.

This clonotype was recorded a few times. This chain uses TRBV5-4 with TRBJ2-1; 12 bases match TRBD2. V lost 1 base, J lost 3 bases, and 2 bases stayed unmatched. Germline V gene sequence: CDR1 SGHNT, CDR2 YYREEE (reference sequence). The CDR3 length is 16 residues. As DNA, the CDR3 is TGTGCCAGCAGCTTGACTAGCGGGAGGAACTACAATGAGCAGTTCTTC. It yields the protein CASSLTSGRNYNEQFF.

Ten or more counts support this clonotype. The V and J genes are TRBV9 and TRBJ2-3; D is perhaps TRBD2 (5 bases). The CDR3 extends over 15 amino acids. Trimming took 0 bases from V and 4 from J, leaving 12 bases between them. In germline, CDR1 is SGDLS, CDR2 YYNGEE. CDR3 protein: CASSVDSSFADTQYF. CDR3 in DNA: TGTGCCAGCAGCGTAGATTCTAGCTTTGCAGATACGCAGTATTTT.